This T cell receptor (beta chain) was recovered during a study of cytomegalovirus exposure and HLA in healthy donors. Primers included in the PCR were 60 Vbeta and 13 Jbeta primers. Original analysis: Approximately 78 million unique TCR beta chains, 9.5 million to 11 million of them shared, were counted by a later analysis. Measured with immunoSEQ multiplex PCR; TCRdb has only the in-frame clones, and not every one. That table supplies the V and J calls and clone size; D and trimming were determined from the DNA. The sample yields 150,000 to 200,000 clones, roughly 80% seen once. A note on this clone: Its antigen is as yet unknown.

After removal of 7 bases from V and 3 bases from J, the junction contained 5 bases not matched to a gene. The CDR3 is 13 residues long. Germline lookup yields CDR1 SQVTM and CDR2 ANQGSEA. Overall study results and limits: When a later analysis compared HLA-associated TCR beta chains with equally common others, the HLA-associated chains turned out to be more clonally expanded and to have lower generation probabilities.

The specimen was PBMCs. The chain is built from TRBV29-1 and TRBJ2-2; 7 bases match TRBD1. This clonotype originated in a woman between 18 and 29 years old in good health and CMV-seronegative. CDR3 DNA: TGCAGCGGCCGGGACAGCTACACCGGGGAGCTGTTTTTT. Translating gives CSGRDSYTGELFF.